The source of this T cell receptor (beta chain) is a study of PD-L1 blockade in urothelial cancer. Study-level background: Patients went on atezolizumab in 2014, receiving 1,200 mg intravenously every 3 weeks. Analysis of the blood was performed 3 weeks (second dose) and 6 weeks after treatment start.

Generated by immunoSEQ multiplex PCR, the TCRdb table keeps only in-frame clones and is missing some. The data contain some 49,000 clones, nearly 90% of them singletons. Patients presented with locally advanced or metastatic urothelial carcinoma. This CDR3 spans 15 amino acids. Germline V gene sequence: CDR1 SQVTM, CDR2 ANQGSEA. V dropped 7 bases and J dropped 4; count of bases not matched to a gene: 8. This chain links TRBV29-1 with TRBJ2-2, with 11 bases lining up with TRBD1. Here the sequenced sample was PBMCs, taken around atezolizumab (anti-PD-L1) treatment. The sequence was obtained from a man aged 60-69 years with urothelial cancer. CDR3 protein: CSAEWTGGGTGELFF. In nucleotides, the CDR3 is TGCAGCGCCGAGTGGACAGGGGGCGGCACCGGGGAGCTGTTTTTT.